Listed below are T cell receptor beta chains from one sample, sequenced in a study of blood T cells in healthy people across ages. TCRdb recomputed calls from the 5' RACE reads with MiXCR, one row per CDR3 protein. The table records more than 1,400,000 distinct CDR3 sequences, roughly 40% of them present only once. Sample: blood. These receptor sequences come from a woman younger than 30 in good health. CDR3s include the opening cysteine and the closing phenylalanine or tryptophan. A D gene is named only where the DNA matches it firmly. Only part of the rows carry a size: once, few, many, or a class if the clone is expanded.

v_gene	len	abundance	d_gene	j_gene	CDR3aa	CDR3nt
TRBV20-1	14	NA	NA	TRBJ2-5	CSAREDRFEGEQYF	TGCAGTGCTAGAGAGGATCGGTTCGAGGGGGAGCAGTACTTC
TRBV6-5	14	few	NA	TRBJ2-5	CASNSPGRQETQYF	TGTGCCAGCAACTCTCCCGGGCGACAAGAGACCCAGTACTTC
TRBV6-1	13	NA	NA	TRBJ1-1	CATQGDMNTEAFF	TGTGCCACCCAGGGAGATATGAACACTGAAGCTTTCTTT
TRBV5-4	16	once	TRBD2	TRBJ2-3	CASSSKREITTDTQYF	TGTGCCAGCAGCTCGAAGCGGGAGATAACGACAGATACGCAGTATTTT
TRBV2	15	NA	NA	TRBJ1-1	CASARRGAMSTEAFF	TGTGCCAGCGCCCGGCGGGGGGCGATGAGCACTGAAGCTTTCTTT
TRBV27	14	NA	NA	TRBJ1-2	CASSLGRGSYGYTF	TGTGCCAGCAGCCTGGGGCGGGGGAGCTATGGCTACACCTTC
TRBV10-3	13	NA	NA	TRBJ2-3	CATTLAPGDTQYF	TGTGCCACGACGCTAGCGCCAGGAGATACGCAGTATTTT
TRBV5-1	15	once	NA	TRBJ1-4	CASSPQGKANEKLFF	TGCGCCAGCAGCCCCCAGGGCAAGGCTAATGAAAAACTGTTTTTT
TRBV12-3/TRBV12-4	16	NA	TRBD2	TRBJ2-3	CASTHGTSGGTDVEYF	TGTGCCAGCACCCACGGGACTAGCGGGGGAACAGATGTGGAATATTTT
TRBV3-1	15	NA	NA	TRBJ1-3	CASSRESSSGNTIYF	TGTGCCAGCAGCCGAGAGTCATCCTCTGGAAACACCATATATTTT
TRBV5-1	19	few	TRBD2	TRBJ2-3	CASSLASGLAGLRGDTQYF	TGCGCCAGCAGCTTGGCCTCGGGACTAGCGGGACTTCGGGGAGATACGCAGTATTTT